These 2 T cell receptor beta chains came from one sample sequenced in a study of cytomegalovirus exposure and HLA in healthy donors. Researchers ran the PCR with 60 Vbeta and 13 Jbeta primers. Only in-frame clones appear in the TCRdb table, and some are missing; sequencing was by immunoSEQ multiplex PCR. The profile shows about 160,000 clones, about three quarters of them singletons. The sequenced sample was PBMCs. The receptors derive from a female donor in good health and CMV-seronegative.

The gene calls are TRBV10-3 and TRBJ1-2; D might be TRBD1 (5 bases). The CDR3 is 14 amino acids. Germline-derived CDR1 and CDR2 are ENHRY and SYGVKD. Trimming stripped 6 bases from V and 2 bases from J, with 13 bases between. DNA for the CDR3: TGTGCCATCAGAGGGGCGGATACAAACTATGGCTACACCTTC. Its translation is CAIRGADTNYGYTF.

This clone has only a few counts. V is TRBV29-1 and J is TRBJ2-1, with 8 bases identical to TRBD2. Germline lookup yields CDR1 SQVTM and CDR2 ANQGSEA. After removal of 0 bases from V and 3 bases from J, the junction contained 7 bases not matched to a gene. CDR3 length: 16 amino acids. Written as DNA, the CDR3 is TGCAGCGTTGAAGATCGGGGGGGCCCCCTCTACAATGAGCAGTTCTTC. It specifies CSVEDRGGPLYNEQFF.